These T cell receptor beta chains were read from a single sample in a study of cytomegalovirus exposure and HLA in healthy donors. The repertoire was sequenced with immunoSEQ multiplex PCR; TCRdb's copy has only in-frame clones and lacks some. The sample contains 100,000 or so clones, approximately 81% of which appear only once. The sample taken for sequencing was PBMCs. The source is a female donor in good health and CMV-seropositive. The CDR3 runs from the conserved cysteine through the conserved F or W. A D gene is named only where the DNA matches it firmly. Expanded clones are given a class, and other clones once, few, many or no size at all.

J: TRBJ1-2; size: NA; D: TRBD1; V: TRBV7-9; DNA: TGTGCCAGCAGCCTCCCGGGGACAGCAAACTATGGCTACACCTTC; CDR3: CASSLPGTANYGYTF
J: TRBJ2-1; size: once; D: TRBD2; V: TRBV5-1; DNA: TGCGCCAGCAAGGGCGGGGGGCCAGGCAATGAGCAGTTCTTC; CDR3: CASKGGGPGNEQFF
J: TRBJ1-2; size: NA; D: NA; V: TRBV6-1; DNA: TGTGCCAGCGCCTTATTAGGGGCGCATGGCTACACCTTC; CDR3: CASALLGAHGYTF
J: TRBJ2-5; size: NA; D: NA; V: TRBV5-4; DNA: TGTGCCAGCAGCTTGGTGCGCGGTCGGGGCCAAGAGACCCAGTACTTC; CDR3: CASSLVRGRGQETQYF
J: TRBJ2-1; size: few; D: NA; V: TRBV11-1; DNA: TGTGCCAGCAGCTTATTCCGGGGGTCCTACAATGAGCAGTTCTTC; CDR3: CASSLFRGSYNEQFF
J: TRBJ2-2; size: NA; D: TRBD1; V: TRBV5-1; DNA: TGCGCCAGCAGCCCCCGGGACAGGGTCGGTCACACCGGGGAGCTGTTTTTT; CDR3: CASSPRDRVGHTGELFF
J: TRBJ1-2; size: NA; D: NA; V: TRBV6-1; DNA: TGTGCCAGCAGGCAACAGGATCTCGATGGCTACACCTTC; CDR3: CASRQQDLDGYTF
J: TRBJ1-1; size: NA; D: NA; V: TRBV6-5; DNA: TGTGCCAGCAGTTATCAGGGTAGCAACACTGAAGCTTTCTTT; CDR3: CASSYQGSNTEAFF
J: TRBJ1-2; size: NA; D: NA; V: TRBV5-6; DNA: TGTGCCAGCAGCTTCGGTACGCATGGCTACACCTTC; CDR3: CASSFGTHGYTF
J: TRBJ2-7; size: NA; D: NA; V: TRBV7-9; DNA: TGTTCCAGCAGCTTGCCCTACAGGAAGGCACAAGACGAGCAGTACTTC; CDR3: CSSSLPYRKAQDEQYF
J: TRBJ1-1; size: NA; D: NA; V: TRBV5-1; DNA: TGCGCCAGCAGCTCCCAGGGAGGTGACACTGAAGCTTTCTTT; CDR3: CASSSQGGDTEAFF
J: TRBJ2-7; size: once; D: TRBD2; V: TRBV27; DNA: TGTGCCAGCAGTTTATCCGGGGCTAGCGGGAGCAAGCAGTACTTC; CDR3: CASSLSGASGSKQYF
J: TRBJ1-4; size: NA; D: NA; V: TRBV4-1; DNA: TGCGCCAGCAGCCATCAGGGAGAAAAACTGTTTTTT; CDR3: CASSHQGEKLFF
J: TRBJ1-3; size: NA; D: NA; V: TRBV19; DNA: TGTGCCACCCGCATAGATGCGGGTAACTCTGGAAACACCATATATTTT; CDR3: CATRIDAGNSGNTIYF
J: TRBJ2-3; size: NA; D: TRBD2; V: TRBV6-6; DNA: TGTGCCAGCAGCGGACTAGCGGCCTTCCGGGCAGATACGCAGTATTTT; CDR3: CASSGLAAFRADTQYF
J: TRBJ1-1; size: NA; D: NA; V: TRBV6-5; DNA: TGTGCCGCCGGCAGGGAATCGAACACTGAAGCTTTCTTT; CDR3: CAAGRESNTEAFF
J: TRBJ1-4; size: NA; D: TRBD1; V: TRBV6-1; DNA: TGTGCCAGCAGTGAGTGGGGGGACAGGGGTGAAAAACTGTTTTTT; CDR3: CASSEWGDRGEKLFF
J: TRBJ2-2; size: NA; D: NA; V: TRBV7-2; DNA: TGTGCCAGCAGCTTGGGCCAGGGAGGCCTAACCGGGGAGCTGTTTTTT; CDR3: CASSLGQGGLTGELFF
J: TRBJ2-5; size: NA; D: TRBD1; V: TRBV2; DNA: TGTGCCAGCGGGAGGACAGGGAAACAAGAGACCCAGTACTTC; CDR3: CASGRTGKQETQYF
J: TRBJ1-1; size: NA; D: NA; V: TRBV5-1; DNA: TGCGCCAGCAGCTTGGGGACGGACTACACTGAAGCTTTCTTT; CDR3: CASSLGTDYTEAFF
J: TRBJ2-5; size: NA; D: TRBD2; V: TRBV11-2; DNA: TGTGCCAGCACCCCGGGACTAGCGGGAGGCTCTTTCAGGGAGACCCAGTACTTC; CDR3: CASTPGLAGGSFRETQYF
J: TRBJ2-2; size: NA; D: NA; V: TRBV2; DNA: TGTGCCAGCAGTGAGTCCGGGGTTAACACCGGGGAGCTGTTTTTT; CDR3: CASSESGVNTGELFF
J: TRBJ2-4; size: once; D: NA; V: TRBV7-2; DNA: TGTGCCAGCAGCCCGACTCCACTAGCCAAAAACATTCAGTACTTC; CDR3: CASSPTPLAKNIQYF
J: TRBJ1-3; size: NA; D: NA; V: TRBV30; DNA: TGTGCCTGGAGTGTGTCTCTCTCTGGAAACACCATATATTTT; CDR3: CAWSVSLSGNTIYF
J: TRBJ2-7; size: once; D: NA; V: TRBV2; DNA: TGTTCCAGCAGGGCGGCGGCCTACGAGCAGTACTTC; CDR3: CSSRAAAYEQYF
J: TRBJ2-2; size: NA; D: TRBD2; V: TRBV9; DNA: TGTGCCAGCAGCGTACTTGCTAGCGGAAACACCGGGGAGCTGTTTTTT; CDR3: CASSVLASGNTGELFF
J: TRBJ2-2; size: NA; D: TRBD2; V: TRBV12-5; DNA: TGTGCTAGTGGTTCCGATAGCTTAGCGGGAGTCGTCACCGGGGAGCTGTTTTTT; CDR3: CASGSDSLAGVVTGELFF